This passage covers 10 T cell receptor beta chains from one sample sequenced in a study of blood T cell repertoires in COVID-19. Clones were read by immunoSEQ multiplex PCR, and TCRdb kept only the in-frame ones, dropping some. Of about 410,000 clones in the sample, roughly nine tenths were seen once. The source material was PBMCs or T cells enriched from blood (not recorded which). The receptors derive from a woman aged 25 to 45 who had recovered from COVID-19.

In this sample, this clone turned up once. The rearrangement links TRBV18 to TRBJ2-7, with TRBD1 matching over 11 bases. Germline lookup yields CDR1 KGHSH and CDR2 LQKENI. This CDR3 has 19 amino acids. V was clipped by 6 bases and J by 3 bases; unmatched bases: 19. CDR3 sequence: CASSTTIRPGTGGYYEQYF. The CDR3, as DNA: TGTGCCAGCTCCACCACAATTCGTCCGGGGACAGGGGGTTACTACGAGCAGTACTTC.

This clone occurred once. The rearrangement uses TRBV5-1 and TRBJ2-1; 8 nucleotides align to TRBD2. Germline lookup yields CDR1 SGHRS and CDR2 YFSETQ. V was pared by 9 bases and J by 6 bases, with 11 bases of the junction left unmatched. The CDR3 sequence is 14 residues long. CDR3 residues: CANLKLAETNEQFF. In nucleotides, the CDR3 is TGCGCCAACCTGAAACTAGCGGAGACCAATGAGCAGTTCTTC.

This chain joins TRBV18 and TRBJ2-3; 12 bases are shared with TRBD2. The CDR3 is made up of 17 amino acids. Germline V gene data show CDR1 as KGHSH and CDR2 as LQKENI. Losses at the gene ends were 6 bases for V and 2 bases for J; bases not matched to a gene: 9. CDR3: CASSPRLAGAHTDTQYF. DNA of the CDR3: TGTGCCAGCTCCCCCAGACTAGCGGGGGCCCACACAGATACGCAGTATTTT.

The chain uses TRBV5-4 and TRBJ1-6; D call uncertain. The CDR3 covers 12 residues. CDR1 SGHNT and CDR2 YYREEE come from the germline V gene (reference sequence). Trimming removed 5 bases at V and 7 bases at J, with 7 bases between. CDR3 nucleotide sequence: TGTGCCAGCAGTCCGGTAAATTCACCCCTCCACTTT. Protein sequence: CASSPVNSPLHF.

The chain couples TRBV2 to TRBJ1-1, with D perhaps TRBD1 (6 bases). The CDR3 consists of 13 residues. Germline loops: CDR1 SNHLY, CDR2 FYNNEI. The V end was cut by 6 bases, the J end by 4 bases, with 12 bases between. Here the CDR3 reads CASSGTFPTEAFF. The CDR3 nucleotides are TGTGCCAGCAGCGGGACATTCCCCACTGAAGCTTTCTTT. The full variable domain, completed using reference TRBV2 and TRBJ1-1, is EPEVTQTPSHQVTQMGQEVILRCVPISNHLYFYWYRQILGQKVEFLVSFYNNEISEKSEIFDDQFSVERPDGSNFTLKIRSTKLEDSAMYFCASSGTFPTEAFFGQGTRLTVV.

This chain uses TRBV29-1 with TRBJ1-4; 9 bases agree with TRBD1. Per germline, CDR1 SQVTM and CDR2 ANQGSEA. V gave up 7 bases and J gave up 8 bases; unmatched junction bases: 8. There are 13 residues in the CDR3. Written as DNA, the CDR3 is TGCAGCGCGCAAACAGGGGGCGCCGAAAAACTGTTTTTT. Translation: CSAQTGGAEKLFF.

The chain is built from TRBV7-2 and TRBJ1-2, with 7 bases matching TRBD1. V lost 1 base, J lost 5 bases, and 10 bases stayed unmatched. Germline values: CDR1 SGHTA, CDR2 FQGNSA. The CDR3 is 16 amino acids. Here the CDR3 DNA reads TGTGCCAGCAGCTTAGGAAGGGGGCTGGTCTGGTATGGCTACACCTTC. This codes for CASSLGRGLVWYGYTF.

This chain uses TRBV27 with TRBJ1-5; D uncertain. The CDR3 is 14 residues long. Germline V gives CDR1 MNHEY, CDR2 SMNVEV (reference sequence). V lost 5 bases and J lost 4, with 12 bases in between. CDR3 sequence reads: CASSVYRGNQPQHF. CDR3 nucleotides: TGTGCCAGCAGTGTATATAGAGGGAATCAGCCCCAGCATTTT.

The chain uses TRBV5-1 and TRBJ2-5; D ambiguous. The CDR3 spans 14 residues. CDR1 and CDR2 from the germline V gene are SGHRS and YFSETQ. Between the trimmed V and J ends, which lost 0 bases and 2 bases, there was a span of 8 bases. The CDR3 region has the DNA TGCGCCAGCAGCTTGGGGTCAGGACAAGAGACCCAGTACTTC. This encodes CASSLGSGQETQYF.

The chain has TRBV30 and TRBJ2-7; D might be TRBD2 (6 bases). Germline CDR1 and CDR2: GTSNPN and SVGIG (reference sequence). CDR3 length: 13 residues. V lost 5 bases, J lost 2 bases, and 13 bases lay in between. CDR3 nucleotide sequence: TGTGCCTGGGACCCCGGGACTCCCTACGAGCAGTACTTC. Its protein is CAWDPGTPYEQYF.